This TCR beta chain was identified during a study of T-cell memory formation after mild COVID-19. TCRdb itself ran the 5' RACE reads through MiXCR, one entry per CDR3 protein. The sample carries 120,000 to 150,000 distinct CDR3 sequences, 14% recorded once. V was cut by 3 bases and J by 3 bases, with 11 bases left in between. CDR1 and CDR2 from the germline V gene are SEHNR and FQNEAQ (reference sequence). CDR3 length: 14 residues. Sequencing input: PBMCs or a T cell subset sorted from them (not recorded which). The J gene is TRBJ1-2, the V gene TRBV7-9; perhaps TRBD1 as D (6 bases). The clonotype originates from an adult woman who had mild COVID-19 (a few samples of this study predate the infection). Cell type and time point are not known. The CDR3 nucleotides read TGTGCCAGCAGCTTTGGGGGCCAGGACTATGGCTACACCTTC. It specifies CASSFGGQDYGYTF.